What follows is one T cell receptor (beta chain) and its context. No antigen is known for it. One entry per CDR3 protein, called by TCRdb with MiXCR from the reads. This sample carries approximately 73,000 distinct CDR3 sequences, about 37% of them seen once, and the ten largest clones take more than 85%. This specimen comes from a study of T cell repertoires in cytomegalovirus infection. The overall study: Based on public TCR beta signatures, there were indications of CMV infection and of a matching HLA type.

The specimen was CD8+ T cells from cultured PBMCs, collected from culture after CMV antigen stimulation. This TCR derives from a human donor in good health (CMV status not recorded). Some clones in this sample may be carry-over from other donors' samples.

The CDR3 loop is CASTPSGANSYNEQFF. The CDR3 bases are TGTGCCAGCACCCCCTCCGGAGCTAACTCCTACAATGAGCAGTTCTTC. The chain has TRBV27 and TRBJ2-1, with no clear D. The CDR3 extends over 16 amino acids. Germline V gene data show CDR1 as MNHEY and CDR2 as SMNVEV (reference sequence). The germline V and J ends were trimmed by 7 bases and 0 bases, with 16 bases remaining between them.